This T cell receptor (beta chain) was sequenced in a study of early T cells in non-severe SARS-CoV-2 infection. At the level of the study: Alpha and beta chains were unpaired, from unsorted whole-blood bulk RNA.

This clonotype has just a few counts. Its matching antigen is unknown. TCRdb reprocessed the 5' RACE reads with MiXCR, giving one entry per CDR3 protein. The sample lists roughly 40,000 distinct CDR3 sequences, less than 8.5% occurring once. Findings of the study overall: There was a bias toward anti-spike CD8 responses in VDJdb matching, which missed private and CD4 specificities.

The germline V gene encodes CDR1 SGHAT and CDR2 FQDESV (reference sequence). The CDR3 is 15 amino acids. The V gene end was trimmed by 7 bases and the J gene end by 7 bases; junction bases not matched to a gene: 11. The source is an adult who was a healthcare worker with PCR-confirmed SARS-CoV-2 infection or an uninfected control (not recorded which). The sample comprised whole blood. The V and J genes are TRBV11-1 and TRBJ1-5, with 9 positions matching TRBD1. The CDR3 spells CASIPPGQGSQPQHF. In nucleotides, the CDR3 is TGTGCCAGCATCCCTCCGGGACAGGGTAGCCAGCCCCAGCATTTT.